Detailed here is one T cell receptor beta chain. Its antigen is undetermined. This specimen belongs to a study of shared clonotypes between healthy human individuals. Study results and caveats: Sampling covered nothing but blood. Tissue TCR repertoires likely differ from those found in blood.

In replicate PCRs of unsorted PBMC, around 310 ng DNA, about 30,000 T cell genomes, was used. It was on ten immunoSEQ deep assay plates that unsorted PBMC DNA was sequenced. The table came from immunoSEQ multiplex PCR; TCRdb's copy has only in-frame clones and leaves some out. This table holds fewer than 600,000 clones, around 76% found once. The V gene end was trimmed by 0 bases and the J gene end by 2 bases; junction bases not matched to a gene: 1. The V gene's germline CDR1 is MNHEY and CDR2 SVGAGI. The CDR3 contains 15 residues. Each unsorted sample relied on 90 million or so PBMCs as its source of genomic DNA.

The clonotype was recovered from a woman aged 40 to 50 in good health. Some clones in this sample may be carry-over from other donors' samples. Specimen: PBMCs. The chain joins TRBV6-5 to TRBJ2-1; the match to TRBD2 covers 7 bases. The CDR3 DNA is TGTGCCAGCAGTTACTCCGGGAGGCCCTACAATGAGCAGTTCTTC. Its translation is CASSYSGRPYNEQFF.